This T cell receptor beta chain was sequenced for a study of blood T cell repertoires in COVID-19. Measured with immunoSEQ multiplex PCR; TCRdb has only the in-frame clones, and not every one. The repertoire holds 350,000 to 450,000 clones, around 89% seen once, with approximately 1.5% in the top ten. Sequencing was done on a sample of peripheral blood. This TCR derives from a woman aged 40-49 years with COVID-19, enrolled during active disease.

Here the CDR3 reads CASSSSNGRQGPAGAHQPQHF. CDR3 in DNA: TGTGCCAGCAGCTCCTCTAACGGACGCCAGGGGCCGGCGGGGGCCCATCAGCCCCAGCATTTT. This chain uses TRBV7-6 with TRBJ1-5; a weak D match, TRBD1 (6 bases). The V gene's germline CDR1 is SGHVS and CDR2 FNYEAQ. CDR3 length: 21 residues. Trimming took 4 bases from V and 5 from J, leaving 33 bases between them.